This TCR beta chain originates from a study of T cell responses to AZD1222 COVID-19 vaccine. Measured with immunoSEQ multiplex PCR; TCRdb has only the in-frame clones, and not every one. The sample yields about 66,000 clones, roughly 90% seen once. There are 14 residues in the CDR3. V lost 4 bases and J lost 4, with 10 bases in between. CDR1 is LGHDT and CDR2 is YNNKEL in the germline V gene (reference sequence). The source was peripheral blood, collected on day 0 of AZD1222 vaccination. This clonotype originated in an adult in good health. This chain connects TRBV3-1 (or the pseudogene TRBV3-2) to TRBJ1-4; D is uncertain. CDR3 amino acids: CASSRRSDNEKLFF. The DNA of the CDR3 is TGTGCCAGCAGCCGAAGGAGTGATAATGAAAAACTGTTTTTT.